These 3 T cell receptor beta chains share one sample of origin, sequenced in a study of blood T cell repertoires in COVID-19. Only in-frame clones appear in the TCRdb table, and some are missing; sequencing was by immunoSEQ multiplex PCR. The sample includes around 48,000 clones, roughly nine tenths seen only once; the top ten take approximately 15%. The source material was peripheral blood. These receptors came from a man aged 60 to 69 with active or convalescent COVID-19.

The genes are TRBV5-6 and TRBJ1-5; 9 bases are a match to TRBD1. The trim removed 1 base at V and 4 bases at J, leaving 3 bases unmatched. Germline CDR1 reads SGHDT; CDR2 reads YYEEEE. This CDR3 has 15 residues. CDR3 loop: CASSLLGQGNQPQHF. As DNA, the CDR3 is TGTGCCAGCAGCTTGTTAGGACAGGGGAATCAGCCCCAGCATTTT.

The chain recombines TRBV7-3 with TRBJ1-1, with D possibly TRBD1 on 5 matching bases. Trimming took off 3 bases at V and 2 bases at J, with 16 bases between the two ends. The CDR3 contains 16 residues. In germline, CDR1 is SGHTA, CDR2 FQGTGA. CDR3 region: CASSFQGPTSNTEAFF. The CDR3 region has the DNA TGTGCCAGCAGCTTCCAGGGCCCAACCTCAAACACTGAAGCTTTCTTT. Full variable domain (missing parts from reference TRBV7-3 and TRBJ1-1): GAGVSQTPSNKVTEKGKYVELRCDPISGHTALYWYRQSLGQGPEFLIYFQGTGAADDSGLPNDRFFAVRPEGSVSTLKIQRTERGDSAVYLCASSFQGPTSNTEAFFGQGTRLTVV.

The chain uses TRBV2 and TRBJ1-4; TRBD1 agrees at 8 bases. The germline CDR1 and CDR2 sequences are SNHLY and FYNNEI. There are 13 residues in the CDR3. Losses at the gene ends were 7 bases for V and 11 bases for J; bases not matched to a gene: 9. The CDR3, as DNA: TGTGCCAGCACCGGACAGGGTGGAGGGAAACTGTTTTTT. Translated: CASTGQGGGKLFF.